This is a list of T cell receptor beta chains from one sample in a study of breast tumors, draining lymph nodes, adjacent tissues. TCRdb independently ran MiXCR on the multiplex PCR reads; one entry per CDR3 protein. The sample lists about 130,000 distinct CDR3 sequences, 20% occurring once. Sequenced: axillary lymph node tissue. These TCRs come from a female donor with breast cancer. Some clones in this sample may be carry-over from other donors' samples. Both conserved end residues are part of each CDR3. The D gene is left open where the match is weak. Some rows mark clone size as missing; the rest say once, few, many or name a class of expanded clone.

TRBV24-1	TRBD1	TRBJ2-2	few	TGTGCCACCAGCGGGACAGGGCACCCCGGGGAGCTGTTTTTT	CATSGTGHPGELFF
TRBV28	TRBD1	TRBJ2-1	once	TGTGCCAGTCGGACAGGGGTGAGGAATGAGCAGTTCTTC	CASRTGVRNEQFF
TRBV20-1	NA	TRBJ2-7	many	TGCAGTGCTAGAAAACTAGGCGAGCAGTACTTC	CSARKLGEQYF
TRBV6-5	NA	TRBJ2-7	many	TGTGCCAGCAGTTACTCGGGTAGCAGAGACTCCTACGAGCAGTACTTC	CASSYSGSRDSYEQYF
TRBV2	TRBD1	TRBJ1-1	NA	TGTGCCAGCAGTGGGCGGGACAGTTACACTGAGGCTTTCTTT	CASSGRDSYTEAFF
TRBV7-3	NA	TRBJ2-5	many	TGTGCCAGCAGCTTCTATGGAACGGGGGTACAAGAGACCCAGTACTTC	CASSFYGTGVQETQYF
TRBV4-1	TRBD1	TRBJ1-5	many	TGCGCCAGCAGCAATACAGGGGGAGGTCAGCCCCAGCATTTT	CASSNTGGGQPQHF
TRBV4-2	TRBD2	TRBJ2-5	many	TGTGCCAGCAGCCCGAGGACTAGCGGGGTATCAGAGACCCAGTACTTC	CASSPRTSGVSETQYF
TRBV4-2	NA	TRBJ1-5	many	TGTGCCAGCAGCCCGGGGGGCCTACAGCCCCAGCATTTT	CASSPGGLQPQHF
TRBV6-2/TRBV6-3	TRBD2	TRBJ2-1	few	TGTGCCAGCAGGGCTAGCGGGGGGGCATGGGAGCAGTTCTTC	CASRASGGAWEQFF
TRBV7-8	NA	TRBJ1-5	NA	TGTGCCAGCAGACAGGAAACGGGACAGCCCCAGCATTTT	CASRQETGQPQHF
TRBV6-1	TRBD1	TRBJ2-3	NA	TGTGCCAGCAAGGACAGGGGCACAGATACGCAGTATTTT	CASKDRGTDTQYF
TRBV10-1	NA	TRBJ1-4	many	TGCGCCAGCAGTGAGTCCTCGACGGACGGAAATGAAAAACTGTTTTTT	CASSESSTDGNEKLFF
TRBV5-1	TRBD2	TRBJ2-2	many	TGCGCCAGCGGCCCGCTAGCGGGGGGGAGCACCGGGGAGCTGTTTTTT	CASGPLAGGSTGELFF
TRBV20-1	NA	TRBJ1-1	few	TGCAGTGCTAGAGATACAGGGATGAACACTGAAGCTTTCTTT	CSARDTGMNTEAFF
TRBV12-3/TRBV12-4	NA	TRBJ2-3	many	TGTGCCAGCAGGCCCCCGGGGGGCTCCAGGGATACGCAGTATTTT	CASRPPGGSRDTQYF